The source of this T cell receptor beta chain is a study of CD8 T cells in ankylosing spondylitis. Whole-study results and caveats: In the blood and synovial fluid of reactive arthritis, some motif variants had been previously reported.

In regard to this clonotype: Its antigen is still unknown.

CDR3 length: 14 amino acids. The germline V gene has CDR1 LNHDA and CDR2 SQIVND (reference sequence). Trimming cost V 8 bases and J 3 bases; bases outside gene matches: 7. TCRdb analysed the 5' RACE reads with MiXCR anew, one entry per CDR3 protein. The table shows around 250,000 distinct CDR3 sequences, with about 10% occurring only once. The rearrangement joins TRBV19 to TRBJ2-1; TRBD2 aligns across 7 bases. This receptor was taken from a male donor with ankylosing spondylitis or in good health (not recorded which). Sequenced input: blood, either unsorted or a sorted T cell fraction (not recorded which). The CDR3 here is CASAGVGDYNEQFF. DNA of the CDR3: TGTGCCAGTGCGGGGGTAGGGGACTACAATGAGCAGTTCTTC.